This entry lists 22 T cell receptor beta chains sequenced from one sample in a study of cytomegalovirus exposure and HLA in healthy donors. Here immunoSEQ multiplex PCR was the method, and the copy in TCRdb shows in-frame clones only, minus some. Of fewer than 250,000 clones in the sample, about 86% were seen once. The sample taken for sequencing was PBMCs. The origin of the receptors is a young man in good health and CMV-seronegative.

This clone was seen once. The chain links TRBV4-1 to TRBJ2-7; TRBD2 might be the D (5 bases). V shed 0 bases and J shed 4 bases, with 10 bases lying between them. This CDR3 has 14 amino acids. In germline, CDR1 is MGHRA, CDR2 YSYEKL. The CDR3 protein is CASSQEEGFYEQYF. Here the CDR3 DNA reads TGCGCCAGCAGCCAAGAAGAGGGTTTTTACGAGCAGTACTTC.

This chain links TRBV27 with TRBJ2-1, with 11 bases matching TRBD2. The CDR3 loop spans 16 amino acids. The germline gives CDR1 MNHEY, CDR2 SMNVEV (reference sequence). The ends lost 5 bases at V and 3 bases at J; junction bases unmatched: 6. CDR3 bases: TGTGCCAGCAGTGCGGCGGGACTAGCGGTCTACAATGAGCAGTTCTTC. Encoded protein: CASSAAGLAVYNEQFF.

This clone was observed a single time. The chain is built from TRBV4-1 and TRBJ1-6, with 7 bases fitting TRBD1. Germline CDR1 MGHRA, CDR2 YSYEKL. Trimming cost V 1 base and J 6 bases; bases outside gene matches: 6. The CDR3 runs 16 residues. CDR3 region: CASSQAQGRLNSPLHF. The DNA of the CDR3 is TGCGCCAGCAGCCAAGCACAGGGGAGGCTTAATTCACCCCTCCACTTT.

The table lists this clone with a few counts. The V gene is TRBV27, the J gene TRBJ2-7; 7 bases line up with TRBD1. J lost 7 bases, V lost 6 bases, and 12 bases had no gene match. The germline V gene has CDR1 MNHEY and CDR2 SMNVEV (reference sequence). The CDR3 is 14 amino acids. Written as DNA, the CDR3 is TGTGCCAGCAGCCGAGATGACAGGGTCTTGGAGCAGTACTTC. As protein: CASSRDDRVLEQYF.

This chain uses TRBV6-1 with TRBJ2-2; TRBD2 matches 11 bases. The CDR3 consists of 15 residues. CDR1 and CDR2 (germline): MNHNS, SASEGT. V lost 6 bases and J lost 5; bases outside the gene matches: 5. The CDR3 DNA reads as TGTGCCAGCAGACCCACTAGCGGGAGAACCGGGGAGCTGTTTTTT. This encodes CASRPTSGRTGELFF.

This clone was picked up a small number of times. CDR3 residues: CASSPRDSLRGYTF. The CDR3 DNA is TGTGCCAGCAGTCCCCGGGACAGCCTCCGGGGCTACACCTTC. The V call is TRBV28, the J call TRBJ1-2, with 7 bases aligning to TRBD1. V lost 5 bases and J lost 8; bases outside the gene matches: 11. The CDR3 contains 14 residues. Germline V CDR1 and CDR2: MDHEN, SYDVKM.

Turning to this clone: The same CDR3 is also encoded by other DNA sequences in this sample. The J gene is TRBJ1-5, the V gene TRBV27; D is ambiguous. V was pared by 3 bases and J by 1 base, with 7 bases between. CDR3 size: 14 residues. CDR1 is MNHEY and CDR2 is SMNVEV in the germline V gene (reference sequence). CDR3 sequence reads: CASSFRGSNQPQHF. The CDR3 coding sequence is TGTGCCAGCAGTTTCCGGGGAAGCAATCAGCCCCAGCATTTT.

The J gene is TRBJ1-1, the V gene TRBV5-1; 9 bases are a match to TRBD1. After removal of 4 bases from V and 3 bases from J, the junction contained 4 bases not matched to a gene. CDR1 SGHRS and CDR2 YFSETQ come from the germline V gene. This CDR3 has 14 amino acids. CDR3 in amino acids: CASSQQGADTEAFF. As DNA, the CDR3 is TGCGCCAGCAGCCAACAGGGGGCAGACACTGAAGCTTTCTTT.

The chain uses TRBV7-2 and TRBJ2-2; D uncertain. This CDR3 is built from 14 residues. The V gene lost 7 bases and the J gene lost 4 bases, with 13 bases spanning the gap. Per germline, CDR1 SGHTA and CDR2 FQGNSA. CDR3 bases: TGTGCCAGCACCAATCCTCCGAGCACCGGGGAGCTGTTTTTT. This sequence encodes CASTNPPSTGELFF.

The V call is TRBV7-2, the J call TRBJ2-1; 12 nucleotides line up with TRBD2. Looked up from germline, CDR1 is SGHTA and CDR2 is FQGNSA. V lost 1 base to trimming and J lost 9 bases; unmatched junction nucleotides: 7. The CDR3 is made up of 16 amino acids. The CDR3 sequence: CASSLGSSGGGPEQFF. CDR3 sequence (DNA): TGTGCCAGCAGCTTAGGCTCTAGCGGGGGGGGACCTGAGCAGTTCTTC.

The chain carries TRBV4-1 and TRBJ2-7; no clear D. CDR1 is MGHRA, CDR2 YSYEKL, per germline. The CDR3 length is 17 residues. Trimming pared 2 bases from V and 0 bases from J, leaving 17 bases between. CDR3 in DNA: TGCGCCAGCAGCCAATTTCTAGGAATCGTAAGCTCCTACGAGCAGTACTTC. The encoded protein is CASSQFLGIVSSYEQYF.

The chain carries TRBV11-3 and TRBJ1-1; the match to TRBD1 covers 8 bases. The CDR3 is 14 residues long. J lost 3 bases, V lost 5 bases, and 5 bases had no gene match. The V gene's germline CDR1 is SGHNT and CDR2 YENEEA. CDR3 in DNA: TGTGCCAGCAGCGAATACAGGGGGGACACTGAAGCTTTCTTT. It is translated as CASSEYRGDTEAFF.

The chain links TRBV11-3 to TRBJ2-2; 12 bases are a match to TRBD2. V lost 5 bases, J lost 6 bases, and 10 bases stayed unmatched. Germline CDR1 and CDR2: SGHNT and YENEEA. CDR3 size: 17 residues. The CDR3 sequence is CASSPGTSGQLAGELFF. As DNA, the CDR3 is TGTGCCAGCAGCCCTGGGACTAGCGGGCAGTTAGCCGGGGAGCTGTTTTTT.

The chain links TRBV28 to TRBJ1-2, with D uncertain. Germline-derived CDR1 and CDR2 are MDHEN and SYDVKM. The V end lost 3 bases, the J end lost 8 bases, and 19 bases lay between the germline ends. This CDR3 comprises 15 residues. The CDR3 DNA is TGTGCCAGCAGTTTGTCGCTGAGGAGCGGGGAGGGCTACACCTTC. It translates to CASSLSLRSGEGYTF.

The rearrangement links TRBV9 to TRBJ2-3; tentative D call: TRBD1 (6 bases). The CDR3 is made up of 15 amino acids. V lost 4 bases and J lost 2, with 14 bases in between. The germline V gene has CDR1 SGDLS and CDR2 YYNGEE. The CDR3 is CASSPFGQPTDTQYF. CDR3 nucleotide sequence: TGTGCCAGCAGCCCCTTCGGACAGCCCACAGATACGCAGTATTTT.

CDR3 protein: CASSYSTAGGQETQYF. The CDR3 nucleotides are TGTGCCAGCAGTTACTCTACAGCGGGAGGGCAAGAGACCCAGTACTTC. This rearrangement joins TRBV6-5 to TRBJ2-5, with 10 bases aligning to TRBD2. The CDR3 runs to 16 residues. V shed 0 bases, J shed 2 bases, and the junction held 3 bases outside the gene matches. Germline-derived CDR1 and CDR2 are MNHEY and SVGAGI.

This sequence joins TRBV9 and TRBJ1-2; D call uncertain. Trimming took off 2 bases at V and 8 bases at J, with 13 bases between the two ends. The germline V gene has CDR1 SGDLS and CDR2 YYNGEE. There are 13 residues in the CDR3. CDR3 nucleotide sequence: TGTGCCAGCAGCGTGTATCGAGGGAAGGGCTACACCTTC. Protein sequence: CASSVYRGKGYTF. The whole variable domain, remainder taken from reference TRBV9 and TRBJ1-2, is DSGVTQTPKHLITATGQRVTLRCSPRSGDLSVYWYQQSLDQGLQFLIQYYNGEERAKGNILERFSAQQFPDLHSELNLSSLELGDSALYFCASSVYRGKGYTFGSGTRLTVV.

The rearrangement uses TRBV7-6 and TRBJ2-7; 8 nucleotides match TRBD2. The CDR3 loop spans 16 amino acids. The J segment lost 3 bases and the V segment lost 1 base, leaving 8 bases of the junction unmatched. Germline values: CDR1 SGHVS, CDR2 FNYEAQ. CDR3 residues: CASSLGPGLGFYEQYF. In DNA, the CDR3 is TGTGCCAGCAGCTTAGGGCCGGGACTAGGGTTCTACGAGCAGTACTTC.

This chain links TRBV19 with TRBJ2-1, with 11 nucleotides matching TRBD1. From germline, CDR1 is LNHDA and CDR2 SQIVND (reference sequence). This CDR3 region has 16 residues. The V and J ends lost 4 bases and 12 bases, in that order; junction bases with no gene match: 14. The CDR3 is CASSTRDRGAPFSQFF. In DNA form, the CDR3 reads TGTGCCAGTAGTACCCGGGACAGGGGGGCGCCCTTTTCGCAGTTCTTC.

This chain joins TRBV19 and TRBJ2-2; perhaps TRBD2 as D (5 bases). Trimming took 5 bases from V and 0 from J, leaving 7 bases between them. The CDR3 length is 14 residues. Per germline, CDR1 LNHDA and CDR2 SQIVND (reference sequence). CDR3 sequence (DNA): TGTGCCAGTAGTCCTAGCCCGAACACCGGGGAGCTGTTTTTT. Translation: CASSPSPNTGELFF.

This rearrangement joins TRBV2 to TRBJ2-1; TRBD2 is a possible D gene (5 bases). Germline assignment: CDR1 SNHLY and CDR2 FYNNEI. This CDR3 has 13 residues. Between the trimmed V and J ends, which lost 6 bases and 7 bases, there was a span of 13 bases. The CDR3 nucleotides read TGTGCCAGCAGGCCCACTAGTGGAAATGAGCAGTTCTTC. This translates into CASRPTSGNEQFF.

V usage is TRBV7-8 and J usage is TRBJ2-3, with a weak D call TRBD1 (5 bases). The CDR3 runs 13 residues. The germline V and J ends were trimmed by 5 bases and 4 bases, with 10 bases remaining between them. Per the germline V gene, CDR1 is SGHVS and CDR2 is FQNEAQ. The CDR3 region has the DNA TGTGCCAGCAGCCCAGTGACAGCAGATACGCAGTATTTT. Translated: CASSPVTADTQYF.